Each of the 32 T cell receptor beta chains below was sequenced from the same sample in a study of T cell clonality in common variable immunodeficiency. Generated by immunoSEQ multiplex PCR, the TCRdb table keeps only in-frame clones and is missing some. The record shows some 40,000 clones for this sample, with no singletons present. Sequenced input: peripheral blood mononuclear cells. These receptor sequences come from a person aged 18 to 70 in good health.

In regard to this clone: Coverage ceases 3 residues before the CDR3 finishes, and the germline J gene fills in the end. The chain combines TRBV16 with TRBJ2-3; TRBD1 is a possible D gene (6 bases). The CDR3 totals 17 residues. Germline V gene sequence: CDR1 KGHSY, CDR2 FQNENV. The CDR3 loop is CASSQFLDSPNKETQYF. The sequenced CDR3 bases are TGTGCCAGCAGCCAATTTTTGGACAGCCCTAATAAGGAGACG.

This clone was recorded at least ten times. Partial CDR3 DNA: TGTGCCAGTAGTATAGTATTAACTAGCGGGGTCCGATACAATGAG. Translation: CASSIVLTSGVRYNE. The complete CDR3 protein is CASSIVLTSGVRYNEQFF. This rearrangement joins TRBV19 to TRBJ2-1, with TRBD2 matching 10 bases. The read finishes 3 residues shy of the CDR3 end, and the germline J gene is used to complete it. Germline CDR1 LNHDA, CDR2 SQIVND (reference sequence). Trimming removed 1 base from V and 4 bases from J; junction bases left unmatched: 10. This CDR3 has 18 residues.

This clone has only a few counts. The read is 3 residues too short to cover the CDR3 end, so that end is filled in from the germline J gene. The J gene is TRBJ1-5, the V gene TRBV19; TRBD1 agrees at 11 bases. CDR1 and CDR2 from the germline V gene are LNHDA and SQIVND (reference sequence). The CDR3 loop spans 16 amino acids. The V segment lost 3 bases and the J segment 8 bases; nucleotides outside the gene matches: 9. The CDR3 protein is CASSMSAGQGGKPQHF. The sequenced part of the CDR3 DNA is TGTGCCAGTAGTATGAGTGCGGGACAGGGGGGTAAGCCC.

Only a few counts were recorded for this clone. Read coverage stops 3 residues before the CDR3 terminus; the germline J gene supplies the remainder. V usage is TRBV19 and J usage is TRBJ2-6, with a tentative D call TRBD1 (5 bases). The length of the CDR3 is 18 residues. From germline, CDR1 is LNHDA and CDR2 SQIVND (reference sequence). Trimming pared 7 bases from V and 2 bases from J, leaving 21 bases between. CDR3 DNA, as far as it was read: TGTGCCAGTACCCCCAGGGCCAGGAGTTCAGCTGGGGCCAACGTC. Translating it yields CASTPRARSSAGANV. The full CDR3 reads CASTPRARSSAGANVLTF.

In the case of this clone: The read terminates 3 residues ahead of where the CDR3 ends, so the germline J gene completes it. The chain couples TRBV30 to TRBJ2-1; no clear D gene. With 2 bases removed from V and 9 bases from J, the gap between germline ends came to 11 bases. CDR1 is GTSNPN and CDR2 is SVGIG in the germline V gene (reference sequence). This CDR3 is 12 amino acids long. The CDR3 bases that were read are TGTGCCTGGAGTTCACAGAGCTCTGAG. This codes for CAWSSQSSE. Given in full, the CDR3 is CAWSSQSSEQFF.

Within the sample, this clone is medium-sized. With the read ending 3 residues before the CDR3 end, the germline J gene is used to fill in that end. V gene TRBV7-8 combines with J gene TRBJ2-2; TRBD1 agrees at 8 bases. CDR3 length: 15 residues. Trimming took 4 bases from V and 6 from J; bases not matched to a gene: 7. Germline V gene data show CDR1 as SGHVS and CDR2 as FQNEAQ. The CDR3 region is CASSSTGVVAGELFF. The covered CDR3 bases are TGTGCCAGCAGCTCGACAGGGGTTGTGGCCGGGGAG.

This clone was found a few times. The read finishes 3 residues shy of the CDR3 end, and the germline J gene is used to complete it. This rearrangement joins TRBV2 to TRBJ2-7, with TRBD1 matching over 10 bases. The V segment lost 6 bases and the J segment 3 bases; nucleotides outside the gene matches: 11. CDR1 SNHLY and CDR2 FYNNEI come from the germline V gene. There are 16 residues in the CDR3. CDR3 DNA, as far as it was read: TGTGCCAGCAGGTTAACCGGGACAGGGGACCTCTACGAG. It translates to CASRLTGTGDLYE. From start to end, the CDR3 is CASRLTGTGDLYEQYF.

This clone was seen at least ten times. The CDR3 is cut off 3 residues early in the read; its end comes from the germline J gene. This chain joins TRBV28 and TRBJ1-4; possibly TRBD1 for D (5 bases). The germline V and J ends were trimmed by 3 bases and 5 bases, with 7 bases remaining between them. This CDR3 has 13 residues. Germline loops: CDR1 MDHEN, CDR2 SYDVKM. The sequenced part of the CDR3 DNA is TGTGCCAGCAGTTTGGGGCCAAATGAAAAA. Translating it yields CASSLGPNEK. Given in full, the CDR3 is CASSLGPNEKLFF. The variable domain in full, with the rest retrieved from reference TRBV28 and TRBJ1-4, is DVKVTQSSRYLVKRTGEKVFLECVQDMDHENMFWYRQDPGLGLRLIYFSYDVKMKEKGDIPEGYSVSREKKERFSLILESASTNQTSMYLCASSLGPNEKLFFGSGTQLSVL.

This clone was observed at least ten times. Read data end 3 residues before the CDR3 end; the end is taken from the germline J gene. This rearrangement joins TRBV7-9 to TRBJ2-2; 12 positions match TRBD2. Germline V gene lookup returns CDR1 SEHNR and CDR2 FQNEAQ (reference sequence). V shed 7 bases, J shed 5 bases, and the junction held 5 bases outside the gene matches. The CDR3 is 15 residues long. The DNA read from the CDR3 is TGTGCCAGCACCCTAGCGGGGGGGCGTACCGGGGAG. Its translation: CASTLAGGRTGE. The entire CDR3 protein reads CASTLAGGRTGELFF.

CDR3 sequence reads: CASSLSNQPQHF. The part of the CDR3 DNA that was read is TGTGCCAGCAGCCTCAGCAATCAGCCC. The chain is built from TRBV7-9 and TRBJ1-5, with D unclear. The read falls 3 residues short of the CDR3 end, and the missing part is taken from the germline J gene. The V end lost 5 bases, the J end lost 1 base, and 3 bases lay between the germline ends. The length of the CDR3 is 12 residues. In germline, CDR1 is SEHNR, CDR2 FQNEAQ (reference sequence).

This clone was picked up many times. The read ends 3 residues early relative to the CDR3; the germline J gene fills the gap. This chain joins TRBV20-1 and TRBJ2-3; 14 nucleotides agree with TRBD2. The CDR3 is 15 residues long. The J segment lost 4 bases and the V segment lost 3 bases, leaving 3 bases of the junction unmatched. The germline CDR1 and CDR2 sequences are DFQATT and SNEGSKA (reference sequence). The CDR3 here is CSARGTSGSPDTQYF. The sequenced CDR3 bases are TGCAGTGCTAGGGGGACTAGCGGGAGCCCAGATACG.

This clone occurred many times. The CDR3 is cut off 3 residues early in the read; its end comes from the germline J gene. The chain combines TRBV5-4 with TRBJ2-7, with a possible D match to TRBD2 (7 bases). Germline assignment: CDR1 SGHNT and CDR2 YYREEE (reference sequence). Trimming took 1 base from V and 3 from J, leaving 11 bases between them. This CDR3 is 14 amino acids long. The DNA read from the CDR3 is TGTGCCAGCAGCTTGCGGGGGGCTCTCTACGAG. It codes for CASSLRGALYE. The CDR3 reads in full as CASSLRGALYEQYF.

This clone appeared many times. The missing CDR3 end, 3 residues past where the read stops, is filled in from the germline J gene. The V call is TRBV30, the J call TRBJ1-1, with D unclear. V was shortened by 4 bases and J by 1 base, with 13 bases between the two germline ends. Germline CDR1 is GTSNPN and CDR2 is SVGIG (reference sequence). The CDR3 runs 14 residues. The CDR3 spells CAWKREVPNTEAFF. Incomplete CDR3 DNA: TGTGCCTGGAAACGTGAGGTCCCGAACACTGAA.

This clone was seen ten or more times. The missing CDR3 end, 3 residues past where the read stops, is filled in from the germline J gene. J is TRBJ1-2 and V is TRBV7-2, with D unclear. The germline CDR1 and CDR2 sequences are SGHTA and FQGNSA. The CDR3 totals 14 residues. Trimming removed 5 bases from V and 1 base from J, with 11 bases in between. Incomplete CDR3 DNA: TGTGCCAGCAGCCAGATTAGGGTTAACTATGGC. Its translation is CASSQIRVNYG. The full CDR3 protein reads CASSQIRVNYGYTF.

This clone was counted many times. The sequenced fragment ends 3 residues before the CDR3 boundary, so the rest is inferred from the germline J gene. The gene calls are TRBV14 and TRBJ2-1; D is unresolved. CDR1 and CDR2 (germline): SGHDN, FVKESK. The CDR3 totals 13 residues. V was pared by 0 bases and J by 6 bases, with 6 bases between. CDR3 region: CASSQENGNEQFF. The sequenced part of the CDR3 DNA is TGTGCCAGCAGCCAAGAAAACGGCAATGAG.

Comments on this clone: With the read ending 3 residues before the CDR3 end, the germline J gene is used to fill in that end. This chain uses TRBV19 with TRBJ1-5; possibly TRBD1 for D (5 bases). This CDR3 has 13 amino acids. CDR1 and CDR2 (germline): LNHDA, SQIVND (reference sequence). Partial CDR3 DNA: TGTGCCAGTAGTCCCGCCCCCAGGGATCCC. Its translation: CASSPAPRDP. In full, the CDR3 reads CASSPAPRDPQHF.

There are many counts of this clone. Coverage ceases 3 residues before the CDR3 finishes, and the germline J gene fills in the end. J is TRBJ2-5 and V is TRBV7-9; TRBD2 might be the D (5 bases). V was cut by 1 base and J by 5 bases, with 11 bases left in between. CDR1 and CDR2 from the germline V gene are SEHNR and FQNEAQ (reference sequence). This CDR3 contains 14 residues. Incomplete CDR3 DNA: TGTGCCAGCAGCTTAGGACGGACTGGGGAGACC. Translating it yields CASSLGRTGET. The full-length CDR3 reads as CASSLGRTGETQYF. Together with reference TRBV7-9 and TRBJ2-5, the CDR3 gives the full variable domain: DTGVSQNPRHKITKRGQNVTFRCDPISEHNRLYWYRQTLGQGPEFLTYFQNEAQLEKSRLLSDRFSAERPKGSFSTLEIQRTEQGDSAMYLCASSLGRTGETQYFGPGTRLLVL.

About this clone: The read ends 3 residues early relative to the CDR3; the germline J gene fills the gap. The chain has TRBV20-1 and TRBJ2-3; tentatively, D is TRBD1 (6 bases). The V gene's germline CDR1 is DFQATT and CDR2 SNEGSKA (reference sequence). This CDR3 is 12 amino acids long. CDR3 sequence reads: CSAVLGGETQYF. Incomplete CDR3 DNA: TGCAGTGCTGTATTAGGGGGAGAGACG.

The table lists this clone with many counts. The read ends 3 residues early relative to the CDR3; the germline J gene fills the gap. The chain combines TRBV5-5 with TRBJ1-2; TRBD1 matches at 7 bases. V trimming: 4 bases; J trimming: 3 bases; junction bases outside the gene matches: 6. Germline V gene lookup returns CDR1 SGHKS and CDR2 YYEKEE (reference sequence). This CDR3 is 14 amino acids long. The sequenced CDR3 bases are TGTGCCAGCAGCACCCTGACAGGGTACTATGGC. This sequence encodes CASSTLTGYYG. The whole CDR3 sequence reads CASSTLTGYYGYTF.

This clone was seen at least ten times. Incomplete CDR3 DNA: TGCGCCAGCAGCTTGGTAGCGGGGGTGAACATT. It yields the protein CASSLVAGVNI. The CDR3 as a whole reads CASSLVAGVNIQYF. This rearrangement joins TRBV5-1 to TRBJ2-4; 9 bases align to TRBD2. Read sequence stops 3 residues before the CDR3 end, and the germline J gene provides the missing end. Per the germline V gene, CDR1 is SGHRS and CDR2 is YFSETQ. This CDR3 contains 14 residues. V lost 0 bases, J lost 7 bases, and 2 bases stayed unmatched.

This clone appeared many times. The read finishes 3 residues shy of the CDR3 end, and the germline J gene is used to complete it. The chain is built from TRBV5-4 and TRBJ2-2, with TRBD1 matching 10 bases. Germline CDR1 and CDR2: SGHNT and YYREEE (reference sequence). V lost 2 bases and J lost 6; bases outside the gene matches: 1. The CDR3 totals 14 residues. The CDR3 sequence is CASSFGTGAGELFF. Incomplete CDR3 DNA: TGTGCCAGCAGCTTTGGGACAGGGGCCGGGGAG.

This clone was detected many times. The read gets to within 3 residues of the CDR3 end, and the germline J gene fills in the rest. The genes are TRBV5-1 and TRBJ2-5; 8 bases agree with TRBD2. The junction had 5 bases not matched to a gene; V was cut back by 5 bases and J by 5 bases. The V gene's germline CDR1 is SGHRS and CDR2 YFSETQ. This CDR3 comprises 13 residues. The chain's CDR3 is CASSLSGSETQYF. The part of the CDR3 DNA that was read is TGCGCCAGCAGTCTGAGCGGGAGTGAGACC.

This clone was seen ten or more times. The read comes to an end 3 residues before the CDR3 does, leaving the germline J gene to fill in the end. V gene TRBV20-1 combines with J gene TRBJ2-1; TRBD2 aligns across 7 bases. CDR1 and CDR2 (germline): DFQATT, SNEGSKA (reference sequence). V trimming: 1 base; J trimming: 7 bases; junction bases outside the gene matches: 10. The length of the CDR3 is 15 residues. This chain's CDR3 is CSARVGWGGRNEQFF. Partial CDR3 DNA: TGCAGTGCTAGAGTGGGCTGGGGGGGACGAAATGAG.

This clone was found many times. The read ends 3 residues early relative to the CDR3; the germline J gene fills the gap. J is TRBJ1-2 and V is TRBV7-6; D call uncertain. The germline V and J ends were trimmed by 1 base and 7 bases, with 7 bases remaining between them. The CDR3 consists of 12 residues. Germline V gene sequence: CDR1 SGHVS, CDR2 FNYEAQ. This CDR3 reads CASSLEGLGYTF. The CDR3 DNA, read in part, is TGTGCCAGCAGCTTAGAAGGTCTTGGC.

This clone was counted only a few times. The CDR3: CASALTYTNTEAFF. The CDR3 bases that were read are TGTGCCAGCGCCCTCACCTATACGAACACTGAA. The chain carries TRBV18 and TRBJ1-1, with D hard to call. The read ends 3 residues shy of where the CDR3 ends; the end is completed using the germline J gene. Looked up from germline, CDR1 is KGHSH and CDR2 is LQKENI. Trimming stripped 8 bases from V and 1 base from J, with 14 bases between. The CDR3 length is 14 residues.

This clone was detected ten times or more. The CDR3 goes on 3 residues after the read ends, and that part is filled in from the germline J gene. The V gene is TRBV6-2 or TRBV6-3, the J gene TRBJ1-4; no reliable D call. The CDR3 sequence is 15 residues long. The V gene's germline CDR1 is MNHEY and CDR2 SVGEGT. Trimming shortened V by 4 bases and J by 0 bases, and 9 bases separated the two germline ends. CDR3 bases read: TGTGCCAGCAGTTTACTAGCCGCAACTAATGAAAAA. Its translation is CASSLLAATNEK. The entire CDR3 reads CASSLLAATNEKLFF.

As for this clone: The read halts 3 residues ahead of the CDR3 end, with the missing end drawn from the germline J gene. The chain links TRBV19 to TRBJ1-4; D might be TRBD1 (6 bases). V was shortened by 4 bases and J by 6 bases, with 12 bases between the two germline ends. Looked up from germline, CDR1 is LNHDA and CDR2 is SQIVND (reference sequence). The CDR3 is made up of 14 amino acids. The CDR3 reads CASSNGTWDEKLFF. The part of the CDR3 DNA that was read is TGTGCCAGTAGTAACGGGACATGGGATGAAAAA.

This clone was recorded at least ten times. CDR3 sequence: CASIPAQGASTEAFF. The sequenced CDR3 bases are TGTGCCAGCATCCCAGCACAGGGGGCCTCTACTGAA. This sequence joins TRBV5-4 and TRBJ1-1, with 9 bases that match TRBD1. The read stops 3 residues short of the end of the CDR3; the missing end is completed from the germline J gene. Germline CDR1 SGHNT, CDR2 YYREEE (reference sequence). The ends lost 6 bases at V and 5 bases at J; junction bases unmatched: 11. The CDR3 contains 15 residues.

The table lists this clone with a few counts. The CDR3 is cut off 3 residues early in the read; its end comes from the germline J gene. The V and J genes are TRBV19 and TRBJ1-2; TRBD1 is a possible D gene (5 bases). The CDR3 totals 17 residues. Germline V lookup: CDR1 LNHDA, CDR2 SQIVND (reference sequence). This CDR3 reads CASSYTTGTIPSYDYTF. The CDR3 DNA, read in part, is TGTGCCAGTAGTTATACGACCGGGACTATTCCGTCCTACGAC.

This clone came up many times. The sequence runs out 3 residues before the end of the CDR3; the remainder is reconstructed from the germline J gene. The rearrangement joins TRBV18 to TRBJ2-1, with 8 bases aligning to TRBD2. V was clipped by 5 bases and J by 6 bases; unmatched bases: 18. Per the germline V gene, CDR1 is KGHSH and CDR2 is LQKENI. This CDR3 is built from 18 residues. The CDR3: CASSSLPTSGRRSNEQFF. The CDR3 bases that were read are TGTGCCAGCTCATCCCTCCCCACAAGCGGGAGACGTAGCAATGAG. Complete variable domain (other parts from reference TRBV18 and TRBJ2-1): NAGVMQNPRHLVRRRGQEARLRCSPMKGHSHVYWYRQLPEEGLKFMVYLQKENIIDESGMPKERFSAEFPKEGPSILRIQQVVRGDSAAYFCASSSLPTSGRRSNEQFFGPGTRLTVL.

In this sample, this clone turned up many times. The sequenced CDR3 bases are TGTGCCAGTAGTACCGGGACTACCTACAATGAG. This gives the protein CASSTGTTYNE. From start to end, the CDR3 is CASSTGTTYNEQFF. The gene calls are TRBV19 and TRBJ2-1, with 7 bases aligning to TRBD2. The CDR3 end falls 3 residues outside the read, so it is completed with the germline J gene. The V segment lost 4 bases and the J segment 2 bases; nucleotides outside the gene matches: 2. Germline V gene lookup returns CDR1 LNHDA and CDR2 SQIVND (reference sequence). This CDR3 spans 14 amino acids.

Many counts were recorded for this clone. The missing CDR3 end, 3 residues past where the read stops, is filled in from the germline J gene. The chain has TRBV18 and TRBJ1-2; 10 nucleotides agree with TRBD1. The CDR3 has 14 amino acids. V trimming: 5 bases; J trimming: 5 bases; junction bases outside the gene matches: 5. CDR1 is KGHSH and CDR2 is LQKENI in the germline V gene. The CDR3 protein is CASSRQGAEYGYTF. Incomplete CDR3 DNA: TGTGCCAGCTCAAGACAGGGGGCGGAGTATGGC.